This T cell receptor (beta chain) was sequenced in a study of blood T cell repertoires in COVID-19 (dated by TCRdb to about 2020). General notes on the study: Samples covering the acute and convalescent phases of COVID-19 were provided by collaborators in the United States, Italy and Spain. The prospective study material was composed of cDNA or gDNA derived from T cells, B-cell-depleted T cells, or PBMCs. Deeply sampled blood TCRbeta repertoires from subjects exposed to, actively infected with, or recovered from COVID-19 were included in the dataset. The repertoires were made available in a free public database intended to serve as a resource for research on the immune response to SARS-CoV-2. Samples came from the ongoing ImmuneRACE study (first 160 participants) plus 1,254 subjects from 6 global collaborators. Nearly every sample came with metadata listing a de-identified subject ID, COVID-19 status, age in years and sex. HLA class I and class II types, where available, came from metadata supplied by the sample provider rather than from assay-based typing.

With respect to this clone: No cognate antigen has been identified for it. The input lacks base qualities; no much larger clone sits a single base away.

V and J are trimmed by 4 bases and 0 bases, and the gene matches miss 5 bases of the junction. According to the germline V gene (reference sequence), CDR1 reads PRHDT and CDR2 reads FYEKMQ. The CDR3 holds 16 amino acids from the cysteine to the phenylalanine. CDR3 DNA is the only sequence kept; it has 48 bases, read in frame from the first base. Each collaborating institution followed its own protocols to collect whole blood in K2EDTA tubes. For TCRbeta analysis, collaborators shipped samples in one of three forms: frozen whole blood, isolated PBMCs, or DNA extracted from either of those sample types. On the study overall, not on this receptor specifically: Clinical and demographic metadata were provided uncurated, with the amount varying by source and participant.

The immunoSEQ Assay, a bias-controlled multiplex PCR, was used to amplify TCRbeta CDR3 regions from genomic DNA. Per the source publication's procedure: Within the assay, amplification of reference gene primers was used to estimate how many nucleated cells each sample contained. To quantify the absolute abundance of each unique TCRbeta CDR3 rearrangement, sequence reads were collapsed and filtered. Productive Simpson clonality was computed per sample as the square root of Simpson's diversity index over productive rearrangements. Here the immuneACCESS table is served through TCRdb, limited to in-frame sequences with V and J called. Missing clones are a known gap in these copies; in checked studies unresolved V genes cover under half, and the rest lacks a known reason. V and J calls and clone size come straight from that table; D and trimming were deduced from the DNA. The table for this sample lists some 240,000 clones; around 84% of them were counted only once. The ten largest account for 9.7% of the sample.

This sequence uses TRBV13 and TRBJ2-1; 8 bases in the junction line up with TRBD1. This receptor was obtained from a man in his fifties or sixties with active or convalescent COVID-19. The specimen was peripheral blood. The CDR3 in this case is CASSSSGTGSYNEQFF. DNA sequence: TGTGCCAGCAGCTCCTCCGGGACAGGCTCCTACAATGAGCAGTTCTTC.